This entry concerns a single TCR beta chain. Produced via immunoSEQ multiplex PCR; TCRdb's table is partial and in-frame only. The sample lists tens of thousands of clones; 77% were seen once. The sample belongs to a study of PD-1 blockade in classical Hodgkin lymphoma. Time point described: cycle 4 day 1 (C4D1), after more than 5 weeks of nivolumab. The patients all showed relapse after autologous stem cell transplantation, while their brentuximab vedotin exposure varied. This CDR3 spans 14 amino acids. CDR1 and CDR2 from the germline V gene are SEHNR and FQNEAQ (reference sequence). With V trimmed by 5 bases and J by 7 bases, 10 bases remained unmatched.

This clonotype originated in a human donor with classical Hodgkin lymphoma. The sequencing here drew on peripheral blood mononuclear cells (PBMCs), taken before the fourth cycle of nivolumab. V is TRBV7-9 and J is TRBJ2-5; 7 bases are shared with TRBD2. The CDR3 reads CASSASGGEGTQYF. CDR3 nucleotides: TGTGCCAGCAGCGCATCTGGGGGGGAAGGGACCCAGTACTTC. Looking up the rest from reference TRBV7-9 and TRBJ2-5 gives the full variable domain: DTGVSQNPRHKITKRGQNVTFRCDPISEHNRLYWYRQTLGQGPEFLTYFQNEAQLEKSRLLSDRFSAERPKGSFSTLEIQRTEQGDSAMYLCASSASGGEGTQYFGPGTRLLVL.